These T cell receptor beta chains were read from a single sample in a study of shared clonotypes between healthy human individuals. The assay was immunoSEQ multiplex PCR, and TCRdb's table has in-frame clones only and misses some. Altogether 760,000 or so clones are present, approximately 97% being singletons, with the ten largest covering under 0.3%. Sequencing used naive CD8+ T cells sorted from blood. These receptor sequences come from a man aged 30 to 45 in good health. CDR3s include the opening cysteine and the closing phenylalanine or tryptophan. A D gene is named only where the DNA matches it firmly. Clone size is stated in some rows and not others, as once, few, many or a class when expanded.

cdr3_length clone_size j_call d_call v_call cdr3_nt cdr3_aa
11 - TRBJ1-1 - TRBV20-1 TGCAGTGCTACAGCGGGCACTGAAGCTTTCTTT CSATAGTEAFF
14 - TRBJ2-7 - TRBV5-5 TGTGCCAGCAGCTTCTGGGACGGAGGCTACGAGCAGTACTTC CASSFWDGGYEQYF
16 - TRBJ2-7 - TRBV21-1 TGTGCCAGCAGCAAAGGCCCGGGTGGAGCTGGATACGAGCAGTACTTC CASSKGPGGAGYEQYF
11 - TRBJ1-2 - TRBV6-1 TGTGCCAGCAGGGGTTTGTGGGGCTACACCTTC CASRGLWGYTF
19 - TRBJ1-1 - TRBV7-9 TGTGCCAGCAGCCGATCGACCCTGGGGACGCTTAGTTCCCACACTGAAGCTTTCTTT CASSRSTLGTLSSHTEAFF
14 few TRBJ1-2 - TRBV2 TGTGCCAGCAGTGAAGAGACGGTCGGTGATGGCTACACCTTC CASSEETVGDGYTF
15 - TRBJ1-5 - TRBV5-1 TGCGCCAGCAGCTTTGATAATGGGAAAAATCAGCCCCAGCATTTT CASSFDNGKNQPQHF
13 - TRBJ2-7 - TRBV5-6 TGTGCCAGCAGCTTGGATTCTACCTACGAGCAGTACTTC CASSLDSTYEQYF
16 - TRBJ2-3 - TRBV27 TGTGCCAGCAGTATCCGCCCGGGGCTTAGCACAGATACGCAGTATTTT CASSIRPGLSTDTQYF
14 - TRBJ2-1 - TRBV27 TGTGCCAGCAGTTCCGCCTCCCGGGCTGGTGAGCAGTTCTTC CASSSASRAGEQFF
14 - TRBJ1-2 - TRBV9 TGTGCCAGCAGCATCGCCACAGGACCCAATGGCTACACCTTC CASSIATGPNGYTF
13 once TRBJ2-7 - TRBV6-1 TGTGCCAGCAGTCCTCACAGTGCCTACGAGCAGTACTTC CASSPHSAYEQYF
17 - TRBJ1-4 - TRBV28 TGTGCCAGCAGTTCGGACAGATTGGGGTCAACTAATGAAAAACTGTTTTTT CASSSDRLGSTNEKLFF
12 once TRBJ1-5 - TRBV27 TGTGCCAGCAGTCTGACAAATCAGCCCCAGCATTTT CASSLTNQPQHF
15 - TRBJ2-5 - TRBV7-2 TGTGCCAGCAGCCCCCCTTATGGGCCACAAGAGACCCAGTACTTC CASSPPYGPQETQYF
16 - TRBJ2-3 TRBD2 TRBV4-3 TGCGCCAGCAGCCAGGGACTAGCGGGATCCACAGATACGCAGTATTTT CASSQGLAGSTDTQYF
14 - TRBJ2-5 - TRBV7-9 TGTGCCAGCAGCTTAGTGGGGGGACAAGAGACCCAGTACTTC CASSLVGGQETQYF
14 - TRBJ2-4 - TRBV27 TGTGCCAGCAGTCCACCGGGCCCCAAAAACATTCAGTACTTC CASSPPGPKNIQYF
15 - TRBJ1-1 - TRBV6-1 TGTGCCAGCAAAGACCAGACTACTTTTGTGGTTGAAGCTTTCTTT CASKDQTTFVVEAFF
14 - TRBJ2-4 - TRBV7-6 TGTGCCAGCAGCCCGGACAGTGCCAAAAACATTCAGTACTTC CASSPDSAKNIQYF
15 - TRBJ2-7 TRBD2 TRBV18 TGTGCCAGCTCACCAACTCTAGCGGGATCCTACGAGCAGTACTTC CASSPTLAGSYEQYF
19 - TRBJ1-5 TRBD1 TRBV7-9 TGTGCCAGCAGCTTAGGGTATTTCACGGACAGGAATAGAAATCAGCCCCAGCATTTT CASSLGYFTDRNRNQPQHF
15 - TRBJ1-1 - TRBV14 TGTGCCAGCAGCAAAAAAGGTAACACAAGCACTGAAGCTTTCTTT CASSKKGNTSTEAFF
12 - TRBJ1-2 - TRBV25-1 TGTGCCAGCAGTGATTGGGACTATGGCTACACCTTC CASSDWDYGYTF
15 - TRBJ2-7 TRBD1 TRBV15 TGTGCCACCAGCCGCCCCGGGACAGGGTTGGACGAGCAGTACTTC CATSRPGTGLDEQYF
16 - TRBJ1-1 TRBD1 TRBV4-1 TGCGCCAGCAGCCAAGTCCCCGGGACAGTGAACACTGAAGCTTTCTTT CASSQVPGTVNTEAFF
14 once TRBJ2-7 TRBD1 TRBV30 TGTGCCTGGGACCCGGGACAGGGGTTCAACGAGCAGTACTTC CAWDPGQGFNEQYF
15 - TRBJ1-5 - TRBV28 TGTGCCAGCAGTACGTCACTACAGGGTTATCAGCCCCAGCATTTT CASSTSLQGYQPQHF
15 - TRBJ2-7 TRBD1 TRBV5-6 TGTGCCAGCAGCAACCGGGACAGGGCTTCCTACGAGCAGTACTTC CASSNRDRASYEQYF
13 - TRBJ2-3 - TRBV21-1 TGTGCCAGCAGCAGCAGGGGTGCAGATACGCAGTATTTT CASSSRGADTQYF
14 - TRBJ2-5 TRBD2 TRBV7-9 TGTGCCAGCAGCCCACGGGAGGGGGGTGAGACCCAGTACTTC CASSPREGGETQYF
14 - TRBJ2-1 - TRBV7-9 TGTGCCAGCAGCTTAAGGATGGATTACAATGAGCAGTTCTTC CASSLRMDYNEQFF
16 - TRBJ2-3 TRBD2 TRBV5-1 TGCGCCAGCAGCAAGATGAAGCGGGAGTCTGGAGATACGCAGTATTTT CASSKMKRESGDTQYF
18 once TRBJ2-1 - TRBV6-4 TGTGCCAGCAGGGCCGAAGAGGTAGGACCTAGCTCCTACAATGAGCAGTTCTTC CASRAEEVGPSSYNEQFF
15 - TRBJ2-7 - TRBV10-3 TGTGCCATCAGTGAGTCGAGTGGCAGTATGGGCGAGCAGTACTTC CAISESSGSMGEQYF
15 once TRBJ2-1 TRBD1 TRBV7-9 TGTGCCAGCAGCCAGTCCGGGACAGGGGTTCTTGAGCAGTTCTTC CASSQSGTGVLEQFF
15 - TRBJ2-1 - TRBV7-8 TGTGCCAGCAGCCCCCCCGGACGTGGCGGCAATGAGCAGTTCTTC CASSPPGRGGNEQFF
11 - TRBJ2-5 - TRBV4-1 TGCGCCAGCAGCCTTAAAGAGACCCAGTACTTC CASSLKETQYF
15 - TRBJ2-7 - TRBV11-2 TGTGCCAGCAGCTTAGTACAGTCTGCTCCCTACGAGCAGTACTTC CASSLVQSAPYEQYF
16 - TRBJ2-7 TRBD2 TRBV28 TGTGCCAGCAGTCCCTCTAGCGGGGAAGTCCCCTACGAGCAGTACTTC CASSPSSGEVPYEQYF
18 - TRBJ1-1 - TRBV28 TGTGCCAGCAGCTATCGGGGAGGGCCTAGGGGGATTTGGACTGAAGCTTTCTTT CASSYRGGPRGIWTEAFF
18 - TRBJ2-3 TRBD2 TRBV7-9 TGTGCCAGCAGCCCCCCTCTAGCGGGAGGGCCTGGGACAGATACGCAGTATTTT CASSPPLAGGPGTDTQYF
15 - TRBJ2-7 TRBD2 TRBV4-2 TGTGCCAGCAGCCAAGGAAGCGGGAACTCCTACGAGCAGTACTTC CASSQGSGNSYEQYF
14 once TRBJ2-7 - TRBV27 TGTGCCAGCAGTGTCTTCCCCGGAGGCTACGAGCAGTACTTC CASSVFPGGYEQYF
15 - TRBJ2-3 TRBD2 TRBV5-6 TGTGCCAGCAGCTTGGGGCTAGCGGGATGGGATACGCAGTATTTT CASSLGLAGWDTQYF
16 once TRBJ2-7 TRBD1 TRBV27 TGTGCCAGCAGTTCCCAATACAGGGGAGTTTTGCCCGAGCAGTACTTC CASSSQYRGVLPEQYF
17 - TRBJ2-1 TRBD2 TRBV7-9 TGTGCCAGCAGCCTGATCACCGGACTAGCAGATGACAATGAGCAGTTCTTC CASSLITGLADDNEQFF
14 - TRBJ2-3 TRBD1 TRBV5-4 TGTGCCAGCAGCTTCCAGGGGGCCGGAGATACGCAGTATTTT CASSFQGAGDTQYF
13 - TRBJ2-3 - TRBV30 TGTGCCTGGAGTGCCTACAGCACAGATACGCAGTATTTT CAWSAYSTDTQYF
14 - TRBJ2-7 TRBD1 TRBV10-2 TGCGCCAGCAGTGAGACAGGGGAAGTGTACGAGCAGTACTTC CASSETGEVYEQYF
12 - TRBJ1-1 TRBD1 TRBV9 TGTGCCAGCAGCGCCGGACAGGGGCAAGCTTTCTTT CASSAGQGQAFF
15 - TRBJ2-7 - TRBV6-5 TGTGCCAGCAGTTACTCGAGAGGGGGTCCATCCGAGCAGTACTTC CASSYSRGGPSEQYF
13 - TRBJ2-1 - TRBV27 TGTGCCAGCAGTTTATTCAGGGCTGATGAGCAGTTCTTC CASSLFRADEQFF